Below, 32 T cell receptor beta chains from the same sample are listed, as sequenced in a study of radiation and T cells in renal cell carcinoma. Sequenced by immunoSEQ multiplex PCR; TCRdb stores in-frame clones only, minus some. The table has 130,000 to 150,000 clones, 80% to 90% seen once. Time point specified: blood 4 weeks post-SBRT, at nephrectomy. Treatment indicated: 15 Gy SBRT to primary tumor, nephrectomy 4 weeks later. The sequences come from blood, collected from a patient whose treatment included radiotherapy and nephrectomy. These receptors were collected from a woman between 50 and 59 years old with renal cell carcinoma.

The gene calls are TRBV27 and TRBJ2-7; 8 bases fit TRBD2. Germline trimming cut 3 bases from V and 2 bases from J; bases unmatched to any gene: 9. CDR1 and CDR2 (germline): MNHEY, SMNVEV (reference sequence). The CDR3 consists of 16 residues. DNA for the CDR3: TGTGCCAGCAGTTTTCGGTTACTAGCGGCGCCCTACGAGCAGTACTTC. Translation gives CASSFRLLAAPYEQYF.

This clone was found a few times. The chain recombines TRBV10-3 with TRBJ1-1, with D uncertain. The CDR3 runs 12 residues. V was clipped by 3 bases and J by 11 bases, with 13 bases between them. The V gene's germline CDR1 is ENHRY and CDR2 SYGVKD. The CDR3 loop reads CAISDQGGEAFF. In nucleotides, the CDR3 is TGTGCCATCAGTGATCAAGGCGGGGAGGCTTTCTTT.

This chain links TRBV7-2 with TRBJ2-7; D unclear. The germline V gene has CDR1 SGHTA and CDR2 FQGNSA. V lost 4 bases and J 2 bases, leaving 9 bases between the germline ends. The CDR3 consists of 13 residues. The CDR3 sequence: CASSSETAYEQYF. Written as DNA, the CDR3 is TGTGCCAGCAGCTCAGAGACCGCCTACGAGCAGTACTTC.

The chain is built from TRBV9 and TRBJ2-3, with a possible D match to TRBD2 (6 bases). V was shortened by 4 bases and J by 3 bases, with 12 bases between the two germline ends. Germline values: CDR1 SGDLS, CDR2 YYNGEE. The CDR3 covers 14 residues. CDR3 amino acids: CASSPSGGTDTQYF. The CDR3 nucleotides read TGTGCCAGCAGCCCCTCCGGGGGAACAGATACGCAGTATTTT. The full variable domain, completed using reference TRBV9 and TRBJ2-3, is DSGVTQTPKHLITATGQRVTLRCSPRSGDLSVYWYQQSLDQGLQFLIQYYNGEERAKGNILERFSAQQFPDLHSELNLSSLELGDSALYFCASSPSGGTDTQYFGPGTRLTVL.

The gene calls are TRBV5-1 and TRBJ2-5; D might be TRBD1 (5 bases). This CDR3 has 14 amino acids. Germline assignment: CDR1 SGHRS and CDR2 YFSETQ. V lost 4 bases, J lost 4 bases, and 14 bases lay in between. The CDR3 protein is CASSVSAGLETQYF. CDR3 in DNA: TGCGCCAGCAGCGTAAGTGCAGGGTTAGAGACCCAGTACTTC.

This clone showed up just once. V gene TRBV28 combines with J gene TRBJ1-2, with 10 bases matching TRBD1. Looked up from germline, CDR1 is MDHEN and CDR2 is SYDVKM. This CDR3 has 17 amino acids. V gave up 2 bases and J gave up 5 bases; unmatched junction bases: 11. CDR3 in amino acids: CASSLNHRQGAMYGYTF. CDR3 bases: TGTGCCAGCAGTTTAAACCACCGACAGGGGGCTATGTATGGCTACACCTTC.

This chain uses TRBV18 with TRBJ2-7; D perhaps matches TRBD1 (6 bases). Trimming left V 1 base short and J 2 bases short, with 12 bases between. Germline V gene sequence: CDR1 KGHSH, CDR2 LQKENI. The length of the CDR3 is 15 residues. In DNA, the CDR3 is TGTGCCAGCTCACCACAAGGACAGTTTACCTACGAGCAGTACTTC. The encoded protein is CASSPQGQFTYEQYF.

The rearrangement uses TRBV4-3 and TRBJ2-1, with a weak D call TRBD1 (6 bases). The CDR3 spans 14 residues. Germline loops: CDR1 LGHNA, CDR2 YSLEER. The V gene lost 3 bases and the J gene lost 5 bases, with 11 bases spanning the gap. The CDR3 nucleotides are TGCGCCAGCAGCCACGAGGCAGGGGACAATGAGCAGTTCTTC. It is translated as CASSHEAGDNEQFF.

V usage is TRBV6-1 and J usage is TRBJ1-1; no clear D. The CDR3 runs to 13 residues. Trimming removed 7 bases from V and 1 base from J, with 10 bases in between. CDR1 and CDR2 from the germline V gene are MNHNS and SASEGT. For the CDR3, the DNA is TGTGCCAGCACCGAAGGCAGGAACACTGAAGCTTTCTTT. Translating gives CASTEGRNTEAFF.

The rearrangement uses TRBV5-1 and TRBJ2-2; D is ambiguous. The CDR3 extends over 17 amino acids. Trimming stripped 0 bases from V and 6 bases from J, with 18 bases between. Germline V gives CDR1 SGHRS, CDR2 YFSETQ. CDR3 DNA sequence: TGCGCCAGCAGCTTGGCAGGCGCTGTTGGCGTGGCCGGGGAGCTGTTTTTT. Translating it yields CASSLAGAVGVAGELFF.

The CDR3 spells CAWSVPRQSSGNTIYF. The CDR3 nucleotides are TGTGCCTGGAGTGTACCCCGACAGAGCTCTGGAAACACCATATATTTT. The genes are TRBV30 and TRBJ1-3, with D possibly TRBD1 on 5 matching bases. Per the germline V gene, CDR1 is GTSNPN and CDR2 is SVGIG (reference sequence). The ends were cut back, 0 bases at V and 0 bases at J, with 12 bases in the middle. This CDR3 spans 16 amino acids.

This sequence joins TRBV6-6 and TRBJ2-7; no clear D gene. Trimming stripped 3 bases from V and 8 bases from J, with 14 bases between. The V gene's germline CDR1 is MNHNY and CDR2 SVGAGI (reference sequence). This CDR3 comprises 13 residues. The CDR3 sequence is CASSYPPVLQQYF. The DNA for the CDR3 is TGTGCCAGCAGTTATCCCCCCGTCTTGCAGCAGTACTTC.

In DNA form, the CDR3 reads TGTGCCAGCAGCTTGGCTGGACTAGCGGGGGAAGAGACCCAGTACTTC. Translation: CASSLAGLAGEETQYF. The chain employs TRBV5-4 and TRBJ2-5; 13 nucleotides match TRBD2. CDR3 length equals 16 residues. Looked up from germline, CDR1 is SGHNT and CDR2 is YYREEE (reference sequence). V gave up 0 bases and J gave up 3 bases; unmatched junction bases: 2.

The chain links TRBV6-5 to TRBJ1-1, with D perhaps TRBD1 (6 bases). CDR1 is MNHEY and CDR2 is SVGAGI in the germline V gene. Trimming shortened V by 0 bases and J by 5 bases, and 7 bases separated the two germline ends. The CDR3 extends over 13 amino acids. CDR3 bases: TGTGCCAGCAGTTACTCTAGGGGGACTGAAGCTTTCTTT. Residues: CASSYSRGTEAFF.

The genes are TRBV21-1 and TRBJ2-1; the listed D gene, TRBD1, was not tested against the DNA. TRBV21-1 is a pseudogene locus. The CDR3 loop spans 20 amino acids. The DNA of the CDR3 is TGTGCCAGCAGCAAAGAAGGTCGAGACAGGGTGCCCTACTCCTACAATGAGCAGTTCTTC. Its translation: CASSKEGRDRVPYSYNEQFF.

The CDR3 region has the DNA TGCAGCGATGGACAGGGAGACAATGAGCAGTTCTTC. As protein: CSDGQGDNEQFF. The chain joins TRBV29-1 to TRBJ2-1, with 8 bases matching TRBD1. V lost 7 bases, J lost 5 bases, and 4 bases stayed unmatched. The CDR3 runs 12 residues. Germline V CDR1 and CDR2: SQVTM, ANQGSEA.

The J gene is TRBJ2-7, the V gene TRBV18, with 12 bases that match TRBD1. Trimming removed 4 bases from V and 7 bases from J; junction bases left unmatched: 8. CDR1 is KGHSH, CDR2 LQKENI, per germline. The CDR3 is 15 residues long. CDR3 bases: TGTGCCAGCTCACTAGGGACAGGGGGCCGCAGTGAGCAGTACTTC. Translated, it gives CASSLGTGGRSEQYF.

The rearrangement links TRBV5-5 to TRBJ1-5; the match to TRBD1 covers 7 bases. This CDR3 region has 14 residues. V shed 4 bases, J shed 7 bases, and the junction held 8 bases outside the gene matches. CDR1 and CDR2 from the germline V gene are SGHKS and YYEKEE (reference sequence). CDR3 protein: CASSSDTGAQPQHF. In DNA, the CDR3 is TGTGCCAGCAGCAGTGATACAGGGGCGCAGCCCCAGCATTTT.

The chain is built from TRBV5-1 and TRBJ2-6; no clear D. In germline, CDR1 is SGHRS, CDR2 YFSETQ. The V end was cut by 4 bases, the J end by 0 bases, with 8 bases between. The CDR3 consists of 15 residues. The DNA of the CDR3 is TGCGCCAGCAGCCCCGGGCCCTCTGGGGCCAACGTCCTGACTTTC. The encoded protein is CASSPGPSGANVLTF.

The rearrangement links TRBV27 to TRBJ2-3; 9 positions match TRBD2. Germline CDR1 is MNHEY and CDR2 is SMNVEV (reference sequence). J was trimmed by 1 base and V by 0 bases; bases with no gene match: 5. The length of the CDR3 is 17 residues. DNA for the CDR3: TGTGCCAGCAGTTTATCTTATCCTAGCGGGGGCACAGATACGCAGTATTTT. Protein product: CASSLSYPSGGTDTQYF.

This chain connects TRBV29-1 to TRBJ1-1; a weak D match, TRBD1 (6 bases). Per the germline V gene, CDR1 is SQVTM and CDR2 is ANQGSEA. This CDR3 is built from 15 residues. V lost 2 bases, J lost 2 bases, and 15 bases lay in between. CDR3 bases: TGCAGCGTTGAAACGGGGGGCGCACCTAACACTGAAGCTTTCTTT. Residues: CSVETGGAPNTEAFF. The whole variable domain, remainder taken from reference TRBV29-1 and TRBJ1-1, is SAVISQKPSRDICQRGTSLTIQCQVDSQVTMMFWYRQQPGQSLTLIATANQGSEATYESGFVIDKFPISRPNLTFSTLTVSNMSPEDSSIYLCSVETGGAPNTEAFFGQGTRLTVV.

The CDR3 here is CASTPGGEQYF. The DNA for the CDR3 is TGTGCCAGCACCCCAGGAGGCGAGCAGTACTTC. The chain carries TRBV28 and TRBJ2-7; perhaps TRBD2 as D (5 bases). The CDR3 has 11 residues. Trimming shortened V by 7 bases and J by 6 bases, and 10 bases separated the two germline ends. CDR1 is MDHEN, CDR2 SYDVKM, per germline.

The CDR3 nucleotides are TGTGCCAGCTCACCAATTCAGGCCGGCAATGAGCAGTTCTTC. Amino acids: CASSPIQAGNEQFF. The V and J genes are TRBV18 and TRBJ2-1; D not certain. V lost 2 bases and J 6 bases, leaving 11 bases between the germline ends. Per germline, CDR1 KGHSH and CDR2 LQKENI. This CDR3 is built from 14 residues.

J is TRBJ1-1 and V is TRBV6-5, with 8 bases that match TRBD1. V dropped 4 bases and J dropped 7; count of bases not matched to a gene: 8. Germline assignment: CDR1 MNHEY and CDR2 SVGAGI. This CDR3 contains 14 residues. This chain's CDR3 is CASSLDRVADEAFF. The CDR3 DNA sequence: TGTGCCAGCAGTTTGGACAGGGTCGCGGATGAAGCTTTCTTT.

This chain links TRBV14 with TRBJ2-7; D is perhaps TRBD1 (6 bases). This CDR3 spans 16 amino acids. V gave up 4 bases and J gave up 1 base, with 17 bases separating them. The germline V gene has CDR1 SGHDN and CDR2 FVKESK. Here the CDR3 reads CASSPPPGQPSYEQYF. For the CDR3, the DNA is TGTGCCAGCAGCCCCCCCCCTGGACAGCCGTCCTACGAGCAGTACTTC.

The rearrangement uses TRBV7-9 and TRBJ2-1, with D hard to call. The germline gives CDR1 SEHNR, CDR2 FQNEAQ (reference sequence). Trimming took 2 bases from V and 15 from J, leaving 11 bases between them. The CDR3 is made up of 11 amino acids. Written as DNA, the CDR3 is TGTGCCAGCAGCTTAATGGCGGTCCCGTTCTTC. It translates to CASSLMAVPFF.

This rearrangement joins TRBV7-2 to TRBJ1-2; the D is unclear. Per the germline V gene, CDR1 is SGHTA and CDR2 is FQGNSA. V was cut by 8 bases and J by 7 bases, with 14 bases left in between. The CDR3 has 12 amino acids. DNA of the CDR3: TGTGCCAGCTCAGAGGTATTTGGTGGCTACACCTTC. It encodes CASSEVFGGYTF. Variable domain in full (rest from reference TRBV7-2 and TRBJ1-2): GAGVSQSPSNKVTEKGKDVELRCDPISGHTALYWYRQSLGQGLEFLIYFQGNSAPDKSGLPSDRFSAERTGGSVSTLTIQRTQQEDSAVYLCASSEVFGGYTFGSGTRLTVV.

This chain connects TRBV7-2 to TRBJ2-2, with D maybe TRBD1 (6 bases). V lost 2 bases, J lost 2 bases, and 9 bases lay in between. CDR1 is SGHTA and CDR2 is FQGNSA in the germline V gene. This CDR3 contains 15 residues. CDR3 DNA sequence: TGTGCCAGCAGCTTATTCAGGGGAAACACCGGGGAGCTGTTTTTT. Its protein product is CASSLFRGNTGELFF.

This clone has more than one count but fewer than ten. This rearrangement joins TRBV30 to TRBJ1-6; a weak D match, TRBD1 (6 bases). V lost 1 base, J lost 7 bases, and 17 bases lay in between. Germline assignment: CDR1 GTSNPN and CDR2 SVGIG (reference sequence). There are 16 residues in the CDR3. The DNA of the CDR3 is TGTGCCTGGAGTGACAGGGCCCTGAGCCCCAATTCACCCCTCCACTTT. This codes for CAWSDRALSPNSPLHF.

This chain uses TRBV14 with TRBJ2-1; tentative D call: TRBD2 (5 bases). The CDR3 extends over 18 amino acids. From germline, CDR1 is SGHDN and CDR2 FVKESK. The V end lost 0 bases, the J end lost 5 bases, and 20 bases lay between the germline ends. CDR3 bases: TGTGCCAGCAGCCAAGATTTAATCTTTGGAGGTCGGGACAATGAGCAGTTCTTC. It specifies CASSQDLIFGGRDNEQFF.

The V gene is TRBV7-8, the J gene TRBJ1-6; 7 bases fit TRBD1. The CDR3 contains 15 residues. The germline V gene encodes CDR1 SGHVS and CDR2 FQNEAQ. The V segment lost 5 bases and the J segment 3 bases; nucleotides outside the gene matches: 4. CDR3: CASSERDSYNSPLHF. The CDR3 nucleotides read TGTGCCAGCAGCGAAAGGGACAGCTATAATTCACCCCTCCACTTT.

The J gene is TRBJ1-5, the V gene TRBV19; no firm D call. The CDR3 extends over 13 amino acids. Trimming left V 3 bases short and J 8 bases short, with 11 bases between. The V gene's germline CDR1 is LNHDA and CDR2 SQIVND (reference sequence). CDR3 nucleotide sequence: TGTGCCAGTAGTATCGGGCCAGAGGAGCCCCAGCATTTT. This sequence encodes CASSIGPEEPQHF.